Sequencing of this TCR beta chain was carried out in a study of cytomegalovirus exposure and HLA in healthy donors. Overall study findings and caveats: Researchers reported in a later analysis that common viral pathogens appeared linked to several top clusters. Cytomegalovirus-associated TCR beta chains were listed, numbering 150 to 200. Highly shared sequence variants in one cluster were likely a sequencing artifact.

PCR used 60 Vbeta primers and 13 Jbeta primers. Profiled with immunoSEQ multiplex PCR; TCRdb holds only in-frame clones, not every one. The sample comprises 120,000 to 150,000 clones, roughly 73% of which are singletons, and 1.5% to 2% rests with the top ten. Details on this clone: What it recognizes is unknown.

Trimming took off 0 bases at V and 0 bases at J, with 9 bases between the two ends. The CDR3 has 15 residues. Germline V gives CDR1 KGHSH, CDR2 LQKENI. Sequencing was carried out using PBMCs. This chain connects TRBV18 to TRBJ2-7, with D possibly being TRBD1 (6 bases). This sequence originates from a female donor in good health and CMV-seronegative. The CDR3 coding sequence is TGTGCCAGCTCACCACCGGGACAAGCCTCCTACGAGCAGTACTTC. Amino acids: CASSPPGQASYEQYF.